The T cell receptor beta chain described here comes from a study of blood T cell repertoires in COVID-19. Authors' data handling: Reference gene primers were amplified, and this amplification served to estimate nucleated cell counts. TCRdb's table, derived via immunoSEQ multiplex PCR, lists solely in-frame clones and lacks some. V, J and clone size derive from that table, while D and trimming were established from the DNA sequence. The table shows about 480,000 clones, with about nine tenths occurring only once. V dropped 6 bases and J dropped 2; count of bases not matched to a gene: 10. Germline CDR1 SGHAT, CDR2 FQNNGV. This CDR3 is built from 16 residues. Symptom resolution, clearance, or two negative PCRs marked donors in Cohort 3 as recovered.

The material sequenced was PBMCs or T cells enriched from blood (not recorded which). This sequence originates from a woman aged 55-69 years who had recovered from COVID-19. V usage is TRBV11-2 and J usage is TRBJ2-3; 8 nucleotides match TRBD2. CDR3 region: CASRPAGAKFTDTQYF. CDR3 DNA sequence: TGTGCCAGCAGACCAGCGGGGGCGAAATTCACAGATACGCAGTATTTT.